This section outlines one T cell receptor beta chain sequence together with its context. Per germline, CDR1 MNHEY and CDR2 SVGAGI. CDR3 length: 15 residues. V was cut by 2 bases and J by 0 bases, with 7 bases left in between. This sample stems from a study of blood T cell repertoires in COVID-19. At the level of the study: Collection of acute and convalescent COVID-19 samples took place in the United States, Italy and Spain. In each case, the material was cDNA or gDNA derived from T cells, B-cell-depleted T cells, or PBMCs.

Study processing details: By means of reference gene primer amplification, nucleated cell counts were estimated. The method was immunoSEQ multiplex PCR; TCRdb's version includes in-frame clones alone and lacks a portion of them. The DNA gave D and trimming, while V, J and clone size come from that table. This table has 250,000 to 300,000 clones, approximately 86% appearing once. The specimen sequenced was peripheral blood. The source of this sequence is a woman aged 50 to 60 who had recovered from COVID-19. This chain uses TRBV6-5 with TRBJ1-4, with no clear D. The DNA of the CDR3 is TGTGCCAGCAGTTACGGGGAGTCAACTAATGAAAAACTGTTTTTT. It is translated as CASSYGESTNEKLFF.